Listed here are 9 T cell receptor beta chains from one sample, sequenced in a study of tumor-infiltrating lymphocytes in primary liver carcinoma. The researchers produced TCR beta cDNA from approximately 460 ng total RNA with a constant-region primer. Sequencing libraries for TCR beta derived from three nested multiplex PCR rounds that used slightly modified ARM-PCR. In the first two PCR rounds, TRBV1-TRBV30 forward primers were paired with a C-beta reverse primer, and each round lasted nine to ten cycles. TCRdb re-called the multiplex PCR reads through MiXCR, storing one row per CDR3 protein. The sample lists some 40,000 distinct CDR3 sequences, 60% to 80% occurring once. The source material, 20-30 mg of unsorted bulk tissue, was used to co-extract RNA and DNA. The material sequenced was tumor-adjacent normal liver tissue. The receptors were sampled from a man aged 40-55 years with primary liver carcinoma and hepatitis B virus infection.

This clonotype was observed many times. The chain uses TRBV30 and TRBJ2-7; 7 bases align to TRBD2. The CDR3 sequence is 13 residues long. Looked up from germline, CDR1 is GTSNPN and CDR2 is SVGIG (reference sequence). J lost 8 bases, V lost 1 base, and 8 bases had no gene match. The CDR3 DNA sequence: TGTGCCTGGAGTGGGGAGGGGATCTCGAAGCAGTACTTC. The encoded protein is CAWSGEGISKQYF.

On this clonotype: Relative to the germline gene, one junction end is altered; a read error may explain this. This chain joins TRBV6-2 or TRBV6-3 and TRBJ1-1; no reliable D call. Looked up from germline, CDR1 is MNHEY and CDR2 is SVGEGT. The CDR3 sequence is 13 residues long. The CDR3 loop is CASTAFGSTEDFF. The CDR3 bases are TGTGCCAGCACCGCCTTCGGTAGCACTGAAGATTTCTTT.

The rearrangement joins TRBV6-5 to TRBJ2-3; D is unresolved. Deletions cut 5 bases from V and 2 bases from J, with 8 bases between. The CDR3 sequence is 13 residues long. Germline assignment: CDR1 MNHEY and CDR2 SVGAGI. The DNA of the CDR3 is TGTGCCAGCAGTCTCCATAACACAGATACGCAGTATTTT. It specifies CASSLHNTDTQYF.

The sample holds many counts of this clonotype. The rearrangement uses TRBV7-9 and TRBJ1-1; 11 nucleotides align to TRBD1. V lost 5 bases and J lost 4; bases outside the gene matches: 9. Germline-derived CDR1 and CDR2 are SEHNR and FQNEAQ (reference sequence). This CDR3 spans 16 amino acids. The CDR3: CASSPRGTGGITEAFF. The CDR3 region has the DNA TGTGCCAGCAGCCCCCGGGGGACAGGGGGAATCACTGAAGCTTTCTTT.

On this clonotype itself: The junction departs from germline at one end; a sequencing error may be responsible. This sequence joins TRBV5-5 and TRBJ2-1; D might be TRBD1 (6 bases). The CDR3 has 15 amino acids. Germline-derived CDR1 and CDR2 are SGHKS and YYEKEE (reference sequence). The CDR3 bases are TGTGCCAGCAGCTTAGCCCTGGACAGATACAATGAACAGTTCTTC. Protein sequence: CASSLALDRYNEQFF.

The CDR3 DNA reads as TGTGTCTCCGGCGGGAGGCACTTCTCCGAGCAGTACTTC. Its translation: CVSGGRHFSEQYF. The chain is built from TRBV30 and TRBJ2-7; TRBD2 matches 8 bases. In germline, CDR1 is GTSNPN, CDR2 SVGIG (reference sequence). CDR3 length: 13 residues. Drawing the rest from reference TRBV30 and TRBJ2-7, the complete variable domain is SQTIHQWPATLVQPVGSPLSLECTVEGTSNPNLYWYRQAAGRGLQLLFYSVGIGQISSEVPQNLSASRPQDRQFILSSKKLLLSDSGFYLCVSGGRHFSEQYFGPGTRLTVT.

Notes on this clonotype: The germline gene is not matched at one end of the junction; a read error may be the cause. V and J are TRBV5-1 and TRBJ2-6, with D unclear. Germline V gene data show CDR1 as SGHRS and CDR2 as YFSETQ. The CDR3 covers 17 residues. CDR3 sequence (DNA): TGCGCCAGCAGCGATTCCACGGCTTACTCTGGGACCAACGTCCTGACTTTC. Translation gives CASSDSTAYSGTNVLTF.

This clonotype was counted once. A read error is likely, as this CDR3 ends without the conserved phenylalanine or tryptophan. The chain recombines TRBV6-1 with TRBJ2-7; the match to TRBD1 covers 7 bases. Trimming at V came to 1 base and at J to 5 bases, leaving 8 bases not matched to a gene. Germline assignment: CDR1 MNHNS and CDR2 SASEGT. CDR3 length: 15 residues. The CDR3 nucleotides read TGTGCCAGCAGTGAAGGGATAGGGGGCTTCGACGAGCAGTACCTC. Translated, it gives CASSEGIGGFDEQYL.

This clonotype was observed at least ten times. This may come from a read error, since a much larger clone is one base off. This sequence joins TRBV12-3 or TRBV12-4 and TRBJ2-5; D perhaps matches TRBD2 (5 bases). This CDR3 has 14 amino acids. CDR3 in amino acids: CASSGETTGETQHF. The CDR3, as DNA: TGTGCCAGCAGTGGGGAGACTACTGGAGAGACCCAGCACTTC.